The entry below gives a single T cell receptor (beta chain) sequence along with its context. CDR3 length: 15 residues. Deletions cut 1 base from V and 1 base from J, with 12 bases between. Germline CDR1 and CDR2: GTSNPN and SVGIG (reference sequence). The 5'RACE method, run with constant-segment primers, produced TCR alpha and TCR beta cDNA libraries (carrying sample barcodes and UMIs). MiXCR, applied by TCRdb to the 5' RACE reads, yields one record per CDR3 protein. The sample gives about 180,000 distinct CDR3 sequences, roughly 17% of which show up once; around 1.9% is in the top ten. The data stem from a study of T-cell memory formation after mild COVID-19.

The receptor was isolated from an adult woman who had mild COVID-19 (a few samples of this study predate the infection). Cell type and time point are not known. The chain uses TRBV30 and TRBJ2-3; a possible D gene is TRBD2 (5 bases). Sequenced input: PBMCs or a T cell subset sorted from them (not recorded which). Written as DNA, the CDR3 is TGTGCCTGGAGTGCCCCCGGACTCCGCACAGATACGCAGTATTTT. Translated: CAWSAPGLRTDTQYF.